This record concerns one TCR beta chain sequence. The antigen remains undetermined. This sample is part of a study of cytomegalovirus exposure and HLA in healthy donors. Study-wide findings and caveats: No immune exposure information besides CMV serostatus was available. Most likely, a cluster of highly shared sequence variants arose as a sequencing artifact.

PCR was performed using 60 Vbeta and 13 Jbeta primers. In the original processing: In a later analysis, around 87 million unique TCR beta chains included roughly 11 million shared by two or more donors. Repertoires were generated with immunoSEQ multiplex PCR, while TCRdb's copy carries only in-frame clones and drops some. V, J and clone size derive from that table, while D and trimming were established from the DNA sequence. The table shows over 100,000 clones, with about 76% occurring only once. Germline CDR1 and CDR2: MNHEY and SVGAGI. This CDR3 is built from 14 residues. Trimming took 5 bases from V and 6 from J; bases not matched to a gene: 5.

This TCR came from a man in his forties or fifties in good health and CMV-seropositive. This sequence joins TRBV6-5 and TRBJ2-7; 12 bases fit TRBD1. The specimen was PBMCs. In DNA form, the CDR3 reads TGTGCCAGCAGTCATGGGACAGGGGGCGCCGAGCAGTACTTC. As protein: CASSHGTGGAEQYF.